This T cell receptor beta chain was captured in a study of T-cell memory formation after mild COVID-19. Findings of the study overall: Pre-infection memory already had some responding clones, implying cross-reactive memory joined.

As to this clonotype: Its antigen is not known.

With 7 bases removed from V and 0 bases from J, the gap between germline ends came to 21 bases. The CDR3 has 17 amino acids. The V gene's germline CDR1 is SGDLS and CDR2 YYNGEE. A 5'RACE reaction primed in the constant segment made cDNA libraries of TCR alpha and TCR beta, and these carried sample barcodes and UMIs. TCRdb passed the 5' RACE reads through MiXCR, listing each CDR3 protein once. The sample shows over 95,000 distinct CDR3 sequences, about 20% of them seen only once. The chain joins TRBV9 to TRBJ2-3; D is possibly TRBD1 (6 bases). Material for sequencing was PBMCs or a T cell subset sorted from them (not recorded which). The receptor comes from a young man who had mild COVID-19 (a few samples of this study predate the infection). Cell type and time point are not known. The CDR3 bases are TGTGCCAGCCAAGAGGGTTCGACAGGCGCTAGCACAGATACGCAGTATTTT. Protein sequence: CASQEGSTGASTDTQYF.